This T cell receptor beta chain was documented in a study of blood T cells in healthy people across ages. Study-wide results and caveats: Investigators viewed diversity estimates from one million T cells as underestimates, the study reported. Fewer expanded clones and more diversity marked long-lived versus aged donors.

Healthy Caucasian individuals from Russia aged roughly 6 to 90 served as donors. Next came a second PCR, run for roughly 6 to 11 cycles, which used a sample-barcoded 5' primer along with a J-beta primer mix. TCRdb reprocessed the 5' RACE reads via MiXCR and lists one record per CDR3 protein. Altogether around 1,700,000 distinct CDR3 sequences are present, roughly 27% being singletons, with the ten largest covering over 7%. This clonotype was found a few times. Its antigen is not identified. The CDR3 is made up of 15 amino acids. V was clipped by 6 bases and J by 5 bases; unmatched bases: 10. Looked up from germline, CDR1 is MGHDK and CDR2 is SYGVNS.

The clonotype originates from a young woman in good health. This chain joins TRBV25-1 and TRBJ2-7; 10 bases line up with TRBD1. The material sequenced was blood. Written as DNA, the CDR3 is TGTGCCAGCAGCGATCACCGGGACAGGGGCAACGAGCAGTACTTC. Translated: CASSDHRDRGNEQYF.